A selection of T cell receptor beta chains follows, all from one sample in a study of shared clonotypes between healthy human individuals. The table came from immunoSEQ multiplex PCR; TCRdb's copy has only in-frame clones and leaves some out. The repertoire has about 2.4 million clones, over 85% of them found once; the top ten carry 0.36%. Specimen: naive CD4+ T cells from PBMCs. The receptors derive from a man younger than 35 in good health. Some clones in this sample may be carry-over from other donors' samples. Both conserved end residues are part of each CDR3. Fields, in order: D gene, V gene, J gene, clone size, CDR3 DNA, CDR3 protein. A D gene is named only where the DNA matches it firmly. Clone sizes are given selectively: once, few, many, or a class where the clone is expanded.

D: TRBD1; V: TRBV7-2; J: TRBJ2-5; size: -; DNA: TGTGCCAGCAGCTCAACAGGGGTCGGGTCCCAGTACTTC; CDR3: CASSSTGVGSQYF
D: TRBD2; V: TRBV5-6; J: TRBJ2-3; size: -; DNA: TGTGCCAGCAGCTTGGTGGTAGCGGGATGGGATACGCAGTATTTT; CDR3: CASSLVVAGWDTQYF
D: -; V: TRBV7-8; J: TRBJ2-7; size: -; DNA: TGTGCCAGCAGCCCCCGGCAGGTCGGATTCCACGAGCAGTACTTC; CDR3: CASSPRQVGFHEQYF
D: TRBD2; V: TRBV27; J: TRBJ2-7; size: -; DNA: TGTGCCAGCAGTTTACCCGGACTAGCGGGAGCTCGGTACGAGCAGTACTTC; CDR3: CASSLPGLAGARYEQYF
D: TRBD1; V: TRBV4-1; J: TRBJ2-7; size: -; DNA: TGCGCCAGCAGCCAGCGTTCCCAAGGGGGACAGGGGCTTGGCGAGCAGTACTTC; CDR3: CASSQRSQGGQGLGEQYF
D: -; V: TRBV6-1; J: TRBJ1-2; size: -; DNA: TGTGCCAGCAGTCCTCGGTCGGTGGGCTACACCTTC; CDR3: CASSPRSVGYTF
D: -; V: TRBV6-5; J: TRBJ1-1; size: -; DNA: TGTGCCAGCAGTTATACGGGGCCAGGGAACACTGAAGCTTTCTTT; CDR3: CASSYTGPGNTEAFF
D: -; V: TRBV28; J: TRBJ2-5; size: -; DNA: TGTGCCAGCCTCTTGAGGGAGACCCAGTACTTC; CDR3: CASLLRETQYF
D: -; V: TRBV5-6; J: TRBJ1-5; size: -; DNA: TGTGCCAGCAGCTTGGTTGGGCAGCCCCAGCATTTT; CDR3: CASSLVGQPQHF
D: TRBD1; V: TRBV15; J: TRBJ1-5; size: -; DNA: TGTGCCACCAGCAGCTGGACAGGGAAGATTGATCAGCCCCAGCATTTT; CDR3: CATSSWTGKIDQPQHF
D: -; V: TRBV9; J: TRBJ1-1; size: few; DNA: TGTGCCAGCAGCGCCAACCCAGGGGTAGCTTTCTTT; CDR3: CASSANPGVAFF
D: -; V: TRBV5-1; J: TRBJ2-7; size: -; DNA: TGCGCCAGCAGCGTCGGACAGCCGGCCTACGAGCAGTACTTC; CDR3: CASSVGQPAYEQYF
D: -; V: TRBV5-1; J: TRBJ1-4; size: once; DNA: TGCGCCAGCAGCTTGGGGGGGATTCGAGAAAAACTGTTTTTT; CDR3: CASSLGGIREKLFF
D: TRBD2; V: TRBV7-2; J: TRBJ2-1; size: -; DNA: TGTGCCAGCAGCTCCCGGGGGGCTAGCGGGAAATGGGCGAATGAGCAGTTCTTC; CDR3: CASSSRGASGKWANEQFF
D: -; V: TRBV4-1; J: TRBJ2-3; size: -; DNA: TGCGCCAGCAGCCAACCGGGGGCAGCGGCTAGCACAGATACGCAGTATTTT; CDR3: CASSQPGAAASTDTQYF
D: -; V: TRBV28; J: TRBJ1-2; size: -; DNA: TGTGCCAGCAGTCAGGTTCCGCGGACGACGGGCTACACCTTC; CDR3: CASSQVPRTTGYTF
D: TRBD2; V: TRBV4-3; J: TRBJ2-1; size: once; DNA: TGCGCCAGCAGCCAAGGGGGGGCTAGCGGGAGGCCCCACAATGAGCAGTTCTTC; CDR3: CASSQGGASGRPHNEQFF
D: -; V: TRBV5-4; J: TRBJ2-2; size: -; DNA: TGTGCTAGCAGGCCACCGGGCACCGGGGAGCTGTTTTTT; CDR3: CASRPPGTGELFF
D: -; V: TRBV7-9; J: TRBJ2-5; size: once; DNA: TGTGCCAGCAGCTTAGCGGGAGGCGAGACCCAGTACTTC; CDR3: CASSLAGGETQYF
D: -; V: TRBV28; J: TRBJ2-3; size: -; DNA: TGTGCCAGCAGTTTAGACCTTCGGCGGGCGGGCCCAGATACGCAGTATTTT; CDR3: CASSLDLRRAGPDTQYF
D: TRBD2; V: TRBV5-1; J: TRBJ2-1; size: once; DNA: TGCGCCAGCAGCTTACTAGCGGGAGTGACCTACAATGAGCAGTTCTTC; CDR3: CASSLLAGVTYNEQFF
D: -; V: TRBV7-8; J: TRBJ1-1; size: -; DNA: TGTGCCAGCAGCTTGGGGGCGGGGGACACTGAAGCTTTCTTT; CDR3: CASSLGAGDTEAFF
D: -; V: TRBV2; J: TRBJ1-2; size: -; DNA: TGTGCCAGCACGACGGACACAACTAACTATGGCTACACCTTC; CDR3: CASTTDTTNYGYTF
D: -; V: TRBV7-3; J: TRBJ2-6; size: -; DNA: TGTGCCAGCAGCTTAAAAAGAGGAACCCAAACCTCTGGGGCCAACGTCCTGACTTTC; CDR3: CASSLKRGTQTSGANVLTF
D: -; V: TRBV5-1; J: TRBJ1-4; size: -; DNA: TGCGCCAGCAGCTTGTTGTCCGGTGAAAAACTGTTTTTT; CDR3: CASSLLSGEKLFF
D: TRBD2; V: TRBV18; J: TRBJ2-1; size: -; DNA: TGTGCCAGCTCACCACCATCTAGCGGGAGACCGGGAAATGAGCAGTTCTTC; CDR3: CASSPPSSGRPGNEQFF
D: TRBD2; V: TRBV4-2; J: TRBJ2-7; size: -; DNA: TGTGCCAGCAGCCAACGTCCAGCGGGGGAGCAGTACTTC; CDR3: CASSQRPAGEQYF
D: TRBD1; V: TRBV5-6; J: TRBJ2-2; size: -; DNA: TGTGCCAGCAGCAGGGGGCGAGATACCGGGGAGCTGTTTTTT; CDR3: CASSRGRDTGELFF
D: -; V: TRBV5-4; J: TRBJ2-1; size: -; DNA: TGTGCCAGCAGCCCTCCAGGCGGTGCGGCGGGGTACAATGAGCAGTTCTTC; CDR3: CASSPPGGAAGYNEQFF
D: TRBD1; V: TRBV5-1; J: TRBJ1-1; size: -; DNA: TGCGCCAGCAGCAAGGACAGGTTCACTGAAGCTTTCTTT; CDR3: CASSKDRFTEAFF
D: -; V: TRBV7-2; J: TRBJ2-7; size: -; DNA: TGTGCCAGCAGCCCCGGACGTCTCGTCTACGAGCAGTACTTC; CDR3: CASSPGRLVYEQYF